A single sample gave rise to the 20 T cell receptor beta chains below, sequenced in a study of shared clonotypes between healthy human individuals. Libraries were prepared by immunoSEQ multiplex PCR; TCRdb keeps only in-frame clonotypes and omits some of them. The table has approximately 500,000 clones, approximately 95% seen once; the top ten hold 0.055% to 0.075%. Material for sequencing was naive CD4+ T cells sorted from blood. The subset is: CD45RA+ positively selected. These receptors were obtained from a woman aged 25 to 39 in good health.

The rearrangement uses TRBV5-1 and TRBJ2-1; 14 bases fit TRBD2. Trimming took 4 bases from V and 1 from J; bases not matched to a gene: 4. The CDR3 runs 17 residues. The germline V gene has CDR1 SGHRS and CDR2 YFSETQ. The CDR3 DNA reads as TGCGCCAGCAGCAAGGGACTAGCGGGAGAATCCTACAATGAGCAGTTCTTC. Translating it yields CASSKGLAGESYNEQFF.

The V gene is TRBV5-4, the J gene TRBJ2-1, with TRBD2 matching 7 bases. The CDR3 has 15 amino acids. Germline trimming cut 1 base from V and 4 bases from J; bases unmatched to any gene: 5. Germline V gene sequence: CDR1 SGHNT, CDR2 YYREEE (reference sequence). CDR3 protein: CASSLIREVYNEQFF. CDR3 bases: TGTGCCAGCAGCTTGATCCGGGAGGTTTACAATGAGCAGTTCTTC. The full variable domain, completed using reference TRBV5-4 and TRBJ2-1, is ETGVTQSPTHLIKTRGQQVTLRCSSQSGHNTVSWYQQALGQGPQFIFQYYREEENGRGNFPPRFSGLQFPNYSSELNVNALELDDSALYLCASSLIREVYNEQFFGPGTRLTVL.

This clone was counted once. The chain is built from TRBV4-2 and TRBJ1-1; D is perhaps TRBD1 (5 bases). The germline V and J ends were trimmed by 3 bases and 0 bases, with 14 bases remaining between them. Looked up from germline, CDR1 is LGHNA and CDR2 is YNFKEQ. This CDR3 is 16 amino acids long. Written as DNA, the CDR3 is TGTGCCAGCAGCCAGCAGGGAGTTGACATGAACACTGAAGCTTTCTTT. This encodes CASSQQGVDMNTEAFF.

The chain has TRBV7-2 and TRBJ1-5; 9 bases match TRBD1. The V segment lost 5 bases and the J segment 5 bases; nucleotides outside the gene matches: 7. Per germline, CDR1 SGHTA and CDR2 FQGNSA. The CDR3 is made up of 15 amino acids. The CDR3 protein is CASSTGTGRHQPQHF. The CDR3 DNA reads as TGTGCCAGCAGCACAGGGACAGGGAGGCATCAGCCCCAGCATTTT.

The CDR3 nucleotides read TGTGCCAGCAGCCACGGCAGTTCGGATAGGTACGAGCAGTACTTC. It translates to CASSHGSSDRYEQYF. The chain uses TRBV7-6 and TRBJ2-7; D uncertain. The CDR3 loop spans 15 amino acids. Germline lookup yields CDR1 SGHVS and CDR2 FNYEAQ. V was cut by 5 bases and J by 4 bases, with 18 bases left in between.

This clone was picked up one time. The chain has TRBV28 and TRBJ1-1; D call uncertain. The CDR3 sequence is 13 residues long. The V gene's germline CDR1 is MDHEN and CDR2 SYDVKM. V was clipped by 5 bases and J by 4 bases, with 11 bases between them. CDR3 sequence reads: CASSLERVTEAFF. In DNA form, the CDR3 reads TGTGCCAGCAGTCTAGAAAGGGTCACTGAAGCTTTCTTT.

The chain links TRBV7-2 to TRBJ1-2; the match to TRBD1 covers 11 bases. This CDR3 has 19 residues. V lost 1 base and J lost 0; bases outside the gene matches: 10. Germline V gives CDR1 SGHTA, CDR2 FQGNSA. CDR3 loop: CASSLGGKGQGETNYGYTF. CDR3 DNA: TGTGCCAGCAGCTTAGGAGGAAAGGGACAGGGGGAAACTAACTATGGCTACACCTTC. Based on the CDR3 plus reference TRBV7-2 and TRBJ1-2, the full variable domain is GAGVSQSPSNKVTEKGKDVELRCDPISGHTALYWYRQSLGQGLEFLIYFQGNSAPDKSGLPSDRFSAERTGGSVSTLTIQRTQQEDSAVYLCASSLGGKGQGETNYGYTFGSGTRLTVV.

Comment on this clone: A read error may produce the germline difference seen at one junction end. The rearrangement links TRBV7-2 to TRBJ2-1; 7 bases match TRBD2. There are 15 residues in the CDR3. CDR1 and CDR2 from the germline V gene are SGHTA and FQGNSA. Here the CDR3 reads CASGLAGGPYNEQFF. CDR3 in DNA: TGTGCCAGCGGCTTAGCGGGTGGACCCTACAATGAGCAGTTCTTC.

This clone appeared once. This chain uses TRBV28 with TRBJ2-1, with D perhaps matching TRBD2 (6 bases). Germline lookup yields CDR1 MDHEN and CDR2 SYDVKM. This CDR3 comprises 16 residues. V was cut by 5 bases and J by 9 bases, with 23 bases left in between. The CDR3 protein is CASSPPLSEGAGEQFF. CDR3 DNA sequence: TGTGCCAGCAGTCCCCCACTTTCGGAGGGAGCAGGTGAGCAGTTCTTC.

V gene TRBV30 combines with J gene TRBJ1-2; D is unclear. The CDR3 totals 13 residues. CDR1 is GTSNPN, CDR2 SVGIG, per germline (reference sequence). The V gene lost 4 bases and the J gene lost 5 bases, with 14 bases spanning the gap. The CDR3 coding sequence is TGTGCCTGGACCCCAACTGGAAATTATGGCTACACCTTC. Translated: CAWTPTGNYGYTF.

V usage is TRBV5-4 and J usage is TRBJ1-2, with TRBD1 matching over 7 bases. In germline, CDR1 is SGHNT, CDR2 YYREEE (reference sequence). V shed 4 bases and J 5 bases; nucleotides not matched to a gene: 5. This CDR3 region has 13 residues. CDR3 sequence: CASSPLTGYGYTF. DNA for the CDR3: TGTGCCAGCAGCCCGCTGACAGGGTATGGCTACACCTTC.

This rearrangement joins TRBV28 to TRBJ1-5, with TRBD1 matching over 10 bases. Germline assignment: CDR1 MDHEN and CDR2 SYDVKM. This CDR3 contains 16 residues. Germline trimming cut 9 bases from V and 5 bases from J; bases unmatched to any gene: 13. The CDR3 sequence: CASCFIDRGHDQPQHF. CDR3 bases: TGTGCCAGTTGTTTCATCGACAGGGGGCATGATCAGCCCCAGCATTTT.

The rearrangement links TRBV28 to TRBJ2-5, with TRBD2 matching over 10 bases. The ends lost 6 bases at V and 1 base at J; junction bases unmatched: 8. CDR3 length: 16 amino acids. The germline gives CDR1 MDHEN, CDR2 SYDVKM. As DNA, the CDR3 is TGTGCCAGCAGCCTATCTAGCGGGAGTACCCAAGAGACCCAGTACTTC. Protein: CASSLSSGSTQETQYF.

This clone was observed a single time. The chain employs TRBV5-6 and TRBJ1-2, with D perhaps TRBD1 (6 bases). V shed 3 bases and J shed 5 bases, with 20 bases lying between them. CDR3 length: 16 amino acids. Per the germline V gene, CDR1 is SGHDT and CDR2 is YYEEEE. CDR3 coding DNA: TGTGCCAGCAGCTCATCCCCGGGACACCTCCTATATGGCTACACCTTC. Translated, it gives CASSSSPGHLLYGYTF.

V gene TRBV7-6 combines with J gene TRBJ2-5, with D hard to call. Germline loops: CDR1 SGHVS, CDR2 FNYEAQ. V was shortened by 5 bases and J by 5 bases, with 9 bases between the two germline ends. The CDR3 extends over 12 amino acids. The CDR3 DNA sequence: TGTGCCAGCAGCCGGATACTTGAGACCCAGTACTTC. Translation gives CASSRILETQYF.

V gene TRBV19 combines with J gene TRBJ1-2; D possibly corresponds to TRBD1 (5 bases). Deletions cut 10 bases from V and 8 bases from J, with 26 bases between. The CDR3 contains 15 residues. Germline-derived CDR1 and CDR2 are LNHDA and SQIVND (reference sequence). The CDR3 here is CAMLTGQGIGRGYTF. CDR3 DNA sequence: TGTGCCATGTTAACCGGCCAGGGTATAGGTCGCGGCTACACCTTC.

This clone was counted a few times. The chain uses TRBV29-1 and TRBJ2-3, with unresolved D. CDR3 length equals 11 residues. Per the germline V gene, CDR1 is SQVTM and CDR2 is ANQGSEA. V lost 7 bases and J lost 1, with 6 bases in between. CDR3 bases: TGCAGCGGAGATCGCACAGATACGCAGTATTTT. This codes for CSGDRTDTQYF.

Only one count was recorded for this clone. The rearrangement joins TRBV28 to TRBJ2-7, with D perhaps TRBD2 (7 bases). Trimming removed 3 bases at V and 6 bases at J, with 12 bases between. The CDR3 extends over 13 amino acids. The germline CDR1 and CDR2 sequences are MDHEN and SYDVKM. Here the CDR3 reads CASSFPGEGEQYF. For the CDR3, the DNA is TGTGCCAGCAGTTTTCCAGGGGAGGGCGAGCAGTACTTC.

The chain links TRBV7-1 to TRBJ1-1; unclear D gene. TRBV7-1 is given ORF status, its function remaining uncertain. Trimming left V 4 bases short and J 0 bases short, with 9 bases between. The CDR3 sequence is 14 residues long. In DNA, the CDR3 is TGTGCCAGCAGCTGGCAAGGAATGAACACTGAAGCTTTCTTT. Protein: CASSWQGMNTEAFF.

This clone appeared a few times. The V and J genes are TRBV5-1 and TRBJ2-7; D is perhaps TRBD1 or TRBD2 (5 bases each). V was pared by 2 bases and J by 5 bases, with 14 bases between. The CDR3 covers 14 residues. The germline V gene encodes CDR1 SGHRS and CDR2 YFSETQ. This CDR3 is CASSFTGLDNEQYF. The CDR3, as DNA: TGCGCCAGCAGCTTCACGGGGCTGGATAACGAGCAGTACTTC.